The 21 T cell receptor beta chains given below trace back to one sample, sequenced in a study of spatial heterogeneity in lung cancer. TCRdb itself ran the 5' RACE reads through MiXCR, one entry per CDR3 protein. The table lists 40,000 to 55,000 distinct CDR3 sequences, about 13% of them singletons. The time point is: sample taken at primary tumor resection. Unsorted whole RNA samples from tumor, nontumor lung or frozen PBMC were sequenced. This sample comprised PBMCs, obtained at surgery. These receptors originate from a male donor with early-stage non-small cell lung cancer.

This clonotype was counted many times. V gene TRBV10-1 combines with J gene TRBJ2-7; D call uncertain. Deletions cut 3 bases from V and 0 bases from J, with 9 bases between. The CDR3 is 14 residues long. CDR1 is WNHNN, CDR2 SYGVQD, per germline (reference sequence). CDR3: CASSDSLGSYEQYF. CDR3 bases: TGCGCCAGCAGTGATAGCCTCGGCTCCTACGAGCAGTACTTC.

This clonotype has a count of ten or more. The genes are TRBV11-2 and TRBJ2-2; 8 nucleotides agree with TRBD1. Germline V lookup: CDR1 SGHAT, CDR2 FQNNGV. This CDR3 region has 16 residues. The junction had 5 bases not matched to a gene; V was cut back by 1 base and J by 4 bases. The CDR3 here is CASSLVTGVGTGELFF. The CDR3 nucleotides read TGTGCCAGCAGCTTAGTGACAGGGGTCGGCACCGGGGAGCTGTTTTTT. Full variable domain (remainder filled in from reference TRBV11-2 and TRBJ2-2): EAGVAQSPRYKIIEKRQSVAFWCNPISGHATLYWYQQILGQGPKLLIQFQNNGVVDDSQLPKDRFSAERLKGVDSTLKIQPAKLEDSAVYLCASSLVTGVGTGELFFGEGSRLTVL.

This clonotype appeared a few times. Germline is not matched at one junction end, which may reflect a read error. The V call is TRBV7-9, the J call TRBJ1-6; D remains unclear. Germline CDR1 reads SEHNR; CDR2 reads FQNEAQ (reference sequence). The CDR3 loop spans 14 amino acids. The CDR3 spells CASSPEQSNSPLPF. The CDR3 nucleotides are TGTGCCAGCAGCCCGGAGCAGAGTAATTCACCCCTCCCCTTT.

This clonotype turned up a few times. The chain couples TRBV24-1 to TRBJ2-1; D is perhaps TRBD2 (5 bases). This CDR3 is 14 amino acids long. The germline CDR1 and CDR2 sequences are KGHDR and SFDVKD. Between the trimmed V and J ends, which lost 11 bases and 0 bases, there was a span of 13 bases. CDR3 coding DNA: TGTGCCAGCGGGCGAGGGAGCTCCTACAATGAGCAGTTCTTC. Encoded protein: CASGRGSSYNEQFF.

The J gene is TRBJ2-2, the V gene TRBV7-2; tentatively, D is TRBD2 (8 bases). The CDR3 is made up of 17 amino acids. V was trimmed by 5 bases and J by 2 bases, leaving 18 bases between them. The germline V gene has CDR1 SGHTA and CDR2 FQGNSA. The CDR3 DNA reads TGTGCCAGCAGCCCTCCTCGGGAGGGGGCCAACACCGGGGAGCTGTTTTTT. Encoded protein: CASSPPREGANTGELFF.

This clonotype showed up just a few times. V usage is TRBV15 and J usage is TRBJ2-7; TRBD1 agrees at 8 bases. The germline V gene has CDR1 LNHNV and CDR2 YYDKDF (reference sequence). V shed 3 bases and J 2 bases; nucleotides not matched to a gene: 3. The CDR3 spans 14 residues. The CDR3 nucleotides read TGTGCCACCAGCAGTCTCAGGGGGCCCTACGAGCAGTACTTC. It translates to CATSSLRGPYEQYF.

This clonotype showed up just a few times. This chain links TRBV12-3 or TRBV12-4 with TRBJ2-1; a possible D gene is TRBD1 (6 bases). Trimming stripped 4 bases from V and 9 bases from J, with 10 bases between. The CDR3 runs 12 residues. CDR3 in amino acids: CASSSDRSEQFF. The CDR3 region has the DNA TGTGCCAGCAGTTCAGACAGGAGTGAGCAGTTCTTC.

J is TRBJ2-6 and V is TRBV3-1, with 7 bases that match TRBD1. J lost 3 bases, V lost 4 bases, and 3 bases had no gene match. The germline V gene has CDR1 LGHDT and CDR2 YNNKEL (reference sequence). This CDR3 comprises 15 residues. The CDR3 here is CASSRTGDGANVLTF. CDR3 bases: TGTGCCAGCAGCCGCACAGGGGATGGGGCCAACGTCCTGACTTTC.

In this sample, this clonotype turned up many times. V and J are TRBV18 and TRBJ2-1; 11 bases are a match to TRBD2. The junction had 3 bases not matched to a gene; V was cut back by 2 bases and J by 3 bases. The germline gives CDR1 KGHSH, CDR2 LQKENI. CDR3 size: 16 residues. The CDR3: CASSPNLAGGYNEQFF. CDR3 sequence (DNA): TGTGCCAGCTCACCAAACCTAGCGGGAGGCTACAATGAGCAGTTCTTC.

This clonotype was counted many times. The chain combines TRBV6-2 or TRBV6-3 with TRBJ2-1, with a possible D match to TRBD2 (6 bases). The CDR3 runs 16 residues. CDR1 is MNHEY, CDR2 SVGEGT, per germline. V dropped 4 bases and J dropped 0 bases, with 13 bases sitting between them. The CDR3 DNA reads as TGTGCCAGCAGTTCCGTTGACGGGAGCTCCTACAATGAGCAGTTCTTC. Its translation is CASSSVDGSSYNEQFF.

At least ten counts were recorded for this clonotype. The genes are TRBV28 and TRBJ2-1, with 7 positions matching TRBD1. The CDR3 runs to 15 residues. Per the germline V gene, CDR1 is MDHEN and CDR2 is SYDVKM. Trimming at V came to 5 bases and at J to 3 bases, leaving 7 bases not matched to a gene. The CDR3 spells CASSLRDSGYNEQFF. The CDR3 nucleotides read TGTGCCAGCAGTCTCCGGGACAGCGGCTACAATGAGCAGTTCTTC.

This clonotype appeared a few times. This chain uses TRBV28 with TRBJ2-5; the match to TRBD2 covers 14 bases. Germline V CDR1 and CDR2: MDHEN, SYDVKM. The CDR3 covers 16 residues. V was pared by 5 bases and J by 4 bases, with 6 bases of the junction left unmatched. The DNA for the CDR3 is TGTGCCAGCAGTCCCAGGGGACTAGCGGGAGTAGAGACCCAGTACTTC. Protein sequence: CASSPRGLAGVETQYF.

The chain has TRBV10-3 and TRBJ2-7; D is possibly TRBD1 (5 bases). Germline V gene sequence: CDR1 ENHRY, CDR2 SYGVKD. The V gene lost 3 bases and the J gene lost 6 bases, with 18 bases spanning the gap. The CDR3 is made up of 15 amino acids. CDR3 bases: TGTGCCATCAGTGAAGAGACAGCCCTCGTATCCGAGCAGTACTTC. Translating gives CAISEETALVSEQYF.

The rearrangement uses TRBV6-2 or TRBV6-3 and TRBJ2-5; D may be TRBD2 (6 bases). The CDR3 consists of 13 residues. Trimming took 6 bases from V and 4 from J, leaving 12 bases between them. The germline CDR1 and CDR2 sequences are MNHEY and SVGEGT. The CDR3 spells CASRPGGPETQYF. CDR3 in DNA: TGTGCCAGCAGACCCGGAGGGCCAGAGACCCAGTACTTC.

This clonotype was seen a handful of times. The chain links TRBV29-1 to TRBJ2-7; TRBD1 matches at 9 bases. CDR1 is SQVTM and CDR2 is ANQGSEA in the germline V gene. J was trimmed by 9 bases and V by 7 bases; bases with no gene match: 10. The CDR3 runs to 12 residues. The CDR3, as DNA: TGCAGCGCTAGACAGGGGGAGGTAGGGCAGTACTTC. Residues: CSARQGEVGQYF.

V gene TRBV5-5 combines with J gene TRBJ1-1; D is perhaps TRBD1 (6 bases). The V end lost 4 bases, the J end lost 5 bases, and 12 bases lay between the germline ends. From germline, CDR1 is SGHKS and CDR2 YYEKEE (reference sequence). This CDR3 spans 13 amino acids. CDR3 sequence: CASSPGVSTEAFF. The CDR3 coding sequence is TGTGCCAGCAGCCCAGGGGTATCGACTGAAGCTTTCTTT.

This chain uses TRBV6-6 with TRBJ1-6, with D perhaps matching TRBD1 (6 bases). This CDR3 contains 15 residues. Trimming removed 4 bases at V and 11 bases at J, with 18 bases between. CDR1 and CDR2 from the germline V gene are MNHNY and SVGAGI (reference sequence). The CDR3 DNA follows: TGTGCCAGCAGTTTAGTGACAGGTCCGCGGGCACCCCTCCACTTT. Its translation is CASSLVTGPRAPLHF.

V usage is TRBV6-2 or TRBV6-3 and J usage is TRBJ2-3, with TRBD2 matching 8 bases. CDR1 and CDR2 (germline): MNHEY, SVGEGT. Trimming removed 6 bases from V and 4 bases from J; junction bases left unmatched: 3. The CDR3 sequence is 13 residues long. CDR3 in amino acids: CASRSGGADTQYF. DNA of the CDR3: TGTGCCAGCAGGTCGGGAGGGGCAGATACGCAGTATTTT.

CDR3 bases: TGCGCCAGCGCGGACGTCTCGAACACTGAAGCTTTCTTT. This sequence encodes CASADVSNTEAFF. J is TRBJ1-1 and V is TRBV10-2; D unresolved. Trimming shortened V by 8 bases and J by 1 base, and 11 bases separated the two germline ends. Looked up from germline, CDR1 is WSHSY and CDR2 is SAAADI. The CDR3 has 13 amino acids.

This clonotype was seen a single time. This chain links TRBV20-1 with TRBJ2-2; possibly TRBD2 for D (5 bases). This CDR3 spans 12 amino acids. Germline V gene data show CDR1 as DFQATT and CDR2 as SNEGSKA (reference sequence). V lost 1 base and J lost 5, with 5 bases in between. This CDR3 is CSARAGTGELFF. The CDR3 DNA reads as TGCAGTGCTAGAGCGGGAACCGGGGAGCTGTTTTTT.

There are many counts of this clonotype. The J gene is TRBJ1-2, the V gene TRBV6-1; TRBD1 matches at 7 bases. The trim removed 9 bases at V and 0 bases at J, leaving 4 bases unmatched. Germline-derived CDR1 and CDR2 are MNHNS and SASEGT. The CDR3 is 13 residues long. CDR3 DNA sequence: TGTGCCAGTACGACAGGGTCTAACTATGGCTACACCTTC. Translating gives CASTTGSNYGYTF.